This note documents a single T cell receptor beta chain sequence. The antigen remains unidentified. The sample is drawn from a study of T cells after yellow fever vaccination. General observations from the study: Although most clonotypes did not, a small share appeared in both CD4 and CD8 compartments. Detected again after the booster were most primary-vaccination clones, at roughly 95% CD4 and nearly 90% CD8. Contaminating bulk clonotypes could be abundant in FACS-sorted repertoires.

Trimming removed 5 bases from V and 2 bases from J; junction bases left unmatched: 4. The CDR3 extends over 16 amino acids. In TCRdb, the 5' RACE reads were re-called with MiXCR into one record per CDR3 protein. The repertoire holds under 700,000 distinct CDR3 sequences, with less than 20% as singletons. This specimen was PBMCs, taken about 5 days after the first yellow fever vaccination. The clonotype originates from a man aged 18-30 years who received the YFV17D yellow fever vaccine. This chain connects TRBV12-3 or TRBV12-4 to TRBJ2-1; TRBD2 aligns across 12 bases. For the CDR3, the DNA is TGTGCCAGCAGTGGGCCTAGCGGGGGGGCCTACAATGAGCAGTTCTTC. Its translation is CASSGPSGGAYNEQFF.